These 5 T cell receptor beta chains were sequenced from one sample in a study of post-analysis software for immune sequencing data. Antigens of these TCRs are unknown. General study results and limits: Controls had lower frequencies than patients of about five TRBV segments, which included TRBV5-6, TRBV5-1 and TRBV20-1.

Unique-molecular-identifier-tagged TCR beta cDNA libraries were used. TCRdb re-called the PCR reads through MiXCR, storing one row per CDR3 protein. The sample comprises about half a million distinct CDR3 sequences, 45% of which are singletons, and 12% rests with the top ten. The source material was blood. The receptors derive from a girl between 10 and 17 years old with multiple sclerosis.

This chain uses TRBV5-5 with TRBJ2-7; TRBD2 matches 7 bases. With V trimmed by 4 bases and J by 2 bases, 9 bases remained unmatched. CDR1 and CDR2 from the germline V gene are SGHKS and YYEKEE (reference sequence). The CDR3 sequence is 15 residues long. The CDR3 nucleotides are TGTGCCAGCAGCGCGGCGGCGGGGGTTACCTACGAGCAGTACTTC. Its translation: CASSAAAGVTYEQYF. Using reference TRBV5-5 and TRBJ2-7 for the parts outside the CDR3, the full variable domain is DAGVTQSPTHLIKTRGQQVTLRCSPISGHKSVSWYQQVLGQGPQFIFQYYEKEERGRGNFPDRFSARQFPNYSSELNVNALLLGDSALYLCASSAAAGVTYEQYFGPGTRLTVT.

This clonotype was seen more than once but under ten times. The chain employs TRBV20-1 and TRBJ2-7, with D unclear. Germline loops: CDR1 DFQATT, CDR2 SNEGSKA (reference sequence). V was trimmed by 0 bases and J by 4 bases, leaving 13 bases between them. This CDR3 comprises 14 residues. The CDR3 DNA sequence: TGCAGTGCTAGAGATCGCAGGCTGGGGTACGAGCAGTACTTC. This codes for CSARDRRLGYEQYF.

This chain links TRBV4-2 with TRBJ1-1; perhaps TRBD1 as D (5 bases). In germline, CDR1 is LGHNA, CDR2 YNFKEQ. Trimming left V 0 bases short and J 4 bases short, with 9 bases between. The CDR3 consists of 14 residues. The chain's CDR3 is CASSQDREGTEAFF. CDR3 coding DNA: TGTGCCAGCAGCCAAGACAGGGAAGGCACTGAAGCTTTCTTT.

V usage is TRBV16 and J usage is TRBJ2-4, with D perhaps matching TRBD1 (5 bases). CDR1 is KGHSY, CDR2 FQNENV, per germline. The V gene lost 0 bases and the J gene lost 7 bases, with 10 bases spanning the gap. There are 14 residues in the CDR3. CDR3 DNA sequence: TGTGCCAGCAGCCAATCGGGGCTAGAGAACATTCAGTACTTC. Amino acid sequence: CASSQSGLENIQYF.

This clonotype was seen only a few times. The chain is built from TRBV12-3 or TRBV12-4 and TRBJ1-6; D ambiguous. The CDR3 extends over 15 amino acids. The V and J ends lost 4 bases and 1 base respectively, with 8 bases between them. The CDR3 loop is CASSSPGSYNSPLHF. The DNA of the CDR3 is TGTGCCAGCAGTTCCCCGGGTTCCTATAATTCACCCCTCCACTTT.